This passage covers 29 T cell receptor beta chains from one sample sequenced in a study of regulatory T cells in long-lasting Graves disease. Described time point: newly diagnosed GD, antithyroid drugs for less than 3 months. After RNA was extracted from PBMCs, the TCR library was made from it. CDR3 regions were amplified by Arm-PCR using iRepertoire HTBI primers to build TCR beta libraries. In TCRdb, the multiplex PCR reads were re-called with MiXCR into one record per CDR3 protein. The sample holds 450,000 to 650,000 distinct CDR3 sequences, about 16% seen once. These data are also associated with another study on T cells in Graves' hyperthyroidism and ophthalmopathy.

The input for sequencing was peripheral blood mononuclear cells (PBMCs), taken at new diagnosis, from a patient treated with antithyroid drugs. Receptors were obtained from a woman aged 40 to 65 with Graves disease.

This rearrangement joins TRBV29-1 to TRBJ2-7, with TRBD2 as a possible D gene (5 bases). CDR1 is SQVTM, CDR2 ANQGSEA, per germline. V was pared by 3 bases and J by 2 bases, with 8 bases between. There are 12 residues in the CDR3. The CDR3 nucleotides are TGCAGCGTTGATGAGGGTCCCTACGAGCAGTACTTC. This codes for CSVDEGPYEQYF.

As to this clonotype: A read error may account for a junction end that differs from germline. The V gene is TRBV4-1, the J gene TRBJ2-3, with 13 bases fitting TRBD2. This CDR3 spans 19 amino acids. Germline V CDR1 and CDR2: MGHRA, YSYEKL. The CDR3 nucleotides are TGTGCCAGCAGCCAAGATATAATGGGGACTAGCGGGGACACAGATACGCAGTATTTT. Translation: CASSQDIMGTSGDTDTQYF.

A note on this clonotype: This may come from a read error, since a much larger clone is one base off. The chain has TRBV18 and TRBJ1-1; D not resolved. The V gene's germline CDR1 is KGHSH and CDR2 LQKENI. Trimming removed 8 bases at V and 6 bases at J, with 13 bases between. This CDR3 has 12 amino acids. Here the CDR3 reads CASTSSNAEAFF. For the CDR3, the DNA is TGTGCCAGCACCTCTTCGAATGCTGAAGCTTTCTTT.

This clonotype was observed many times. A read error may produce the germline difference seen at one junction end. The rearrangement joins TRBV5-1 to TRBJ2-5, with 7 bases lining up with TRBD1. The CDR3 sequence is 13 residues long. Per the germline V gene, CDR1 is SGHRS and CDR2 is YFSETQ. CDR3 sequence reads: CASTQTGPETQYF. Written as DNA, the CDR3 is TGTGCCTCGACCCAGACAGGGCCAGAGACCCAGTACTTC.

This clonotype has at least ten counts. The CDR3 bases are TGTGCCAGCGGGCCGGACGGGAACACTGAAGCTTTCTTT. It yields the protein CASGPDGNTEAFF. The rearrangement uses TRBV27 and TRBJ1-1; D gene ambiguous. Trimming took 8 bases from V and 1 from J, leaving 11 bases between them. Germline V CDR1 and CDR2: MNHEY, SMNVEV (reference sequence). The CDR3 has 13 residues.

This clonotype was found many times. V is TRBV3-1 and J is TRBJ2-7; tentatively, D is TRBD2 (6 bases). Trimming took off 4 bases at V and 7 bases at J, with 17 bases between the two ends. This CDR3 contains 14 residues. Germline CDR1 reads LGHDT; CDR2 reads YNNKEL (reference sequence). CDR3: CASSPRTGVGEQYF. The CDR3 DNA reads as TGTGCCAGCAGCCCCAGGACGGGGGTGGGGGAGCAGTACTTC.

This clonotype was detected only a few times. The CDR3 protein is CATSDSWGGNTEAFF. The CDR3 DNA reads TGTGCCACCAGTGATTCTTGGGGGGGTAACACTGAAGCTTTCTTT. The V gene is TRBV24-1, the J gene TRBJ1-1; a possible D gene is TRBD1 (5 bases). The germline V gene has CDR1 KGHDR and CDR2 SFDVKD. The CDR3 sequence is 15 residues long. The ends were cut back, 2 bases at V and 2 bases at J, with 11 bases in the middle.

Details on this clonotype: A clone one base away is much larger, so this may be a read error. V gene TRBV3-1 combines with J gene TRBJ2-1, with TRBD2 identical over 10 bases. Trimming cost V 4 bases and J 10 bases; bases outside gene matches: 7. This CDR3 region has 14 residues. The germline V gene encodes CDR1 LGHDT and CDR2 YNNKEL (reference sequence). Here the CDR3 DNA reads TGTGCCAGCAGCCGAATCTCTAGCGGGGGCGAGCAGTTCTTC. Protein sequence: CASSRISSGGEQFF.

V and J are TRBV10-3 and TRBJ1-1, with D tentatively TRBD1 (5 bases). The germline CDR1 and CDR2 sequences are ENHRY and SYGVKD. There are 14 residues in the CDR3. Deletions cut 2 bases from V and 7 bases from J, with 14 bases between. For the CDR3, the DNA is TGTGCCATCAGTGAGATGGGCCAGGGTAGTGAAGCTTTCTTT. It codes for CAISEMGQGSEAFF.

This clonotype was seen ten or more times. Its ends do not fully match the called genes, so a read error is possible. The rearrangement joins TRBV28 to TRBJ2-2; a weak D match, TRBD1 (6 bases). CDR3 size: 15 residues. Germline V gives CDR1 MDHEN, CDR2 SYDVKM. CDR3 amino acids: CASSPRQVNTGELFF. CDR3 DNA sequence: TGCGCCAGCAGCCCTCGACAGGTGAACACCGGGGAGCTGTTTTTT. Combining the CDR3 with reference TRBV28 and TRBJ2-2 gives the whole variable domain DVKVTQSSRYLVKRTGEKVFLECVQDMDHENMFWYRQDPGLGLRLIYFSYDVKMKEKGDIPEGYSVSREKKERFSLILESASTNQTSMYLCASSPRQVNTGELFFGEGSRLTVL.

This clonotype was seen more than once but under ten times. The rearrangement joins TRBV6-1 to TRBJ1-2, with TRBD1 matching 10 bases. Germline CDR1 is MNHNS and CDR2 is SASEGT. The CDR3 contains 13 residues. Germline trimming cut 3 bases from V and 7 bases from J; bases unmatched to any gene: 2. The DNA for the CDR3 is TGTGCCAGCAGTGACCGGGACAGGGGTGGCTACACCTTC. Its translation: CASSDRDRGGYTF.

Turning to this clonotype: One base away lies a much larger clone, so this may be a sequencing read error. The chain carries TRBV7-9 and TRBJ2-3; weak D call: TRBD1 (5 bases). The closer fit of TRBJ1-1 to the DNA end suggests the J call may be wrong. CDR1 SEHNR and CDR2 FQNEAQ come from the germline V gene (reference sequence). This CDR3 contains 13 residues. This chain's CDR3 is CASSLSAGSGAFF. The CDR3 DNA reads as TGTGCCAGCAGCTTATCAGCAGGGTCTGGAGCTTTCTTT.

Ten or more counts support this clonotype. V usage is TRBV5-1 and J usage is TRBJ2-3, with 16 bases that match TRBD2. The length of the CDR3 is 17 residues. J lost 1 base, V lost 4 bases, and 3 bases had no gene match. Germline CDR1 SGHRS, CDR2 YFSETQ. This chain's CDR3 is CASSPGLAGGRTDTQYF. The CDR3 DNA sequence: TGCGCCAGCAGCCCGGGACTAGCGGGGGGGCGCACAGATACGCAGTATTTT.

This chain connects TRBV24-1 to TRBJ2-1; no clear D gene. From germline, CDR1 is KGHDR and CDR2 SFDVKD. The CDR3 totals 13 residues. V lost 4 bases to trimming and J lost 7 bases, with 10 bases between them. CDR3 region: CATSDTGRNEQFF. As DNA, the CDR3 is TGTGCCACCAGTGACACCGGTAGGAATGAGCAGTTCTTC.

This clonotype has a handful of counts. The chain uses TRBV5-6 and TRBJ1-1; no reliable D call. The germline V and J ends were trimmed by 2 bases and 4 bases, with 9 bases remaining between them. Germline V gene sequence: CDR1 SGHDT, CDR2 YYEEEE. The CDR3 extends over 13 amino acids. The CDR3 DNA reads TGTGCCAGCAGCTTCCCGGCCGGCACTGAAGCTTTCTTT. Translation: CASSFPAGTEAFF.

This clonotype has more than one count but fewer than ten. V and J are TRBV2 and TRBJ2-6; 9 nucleotides agree with TRBD2. V trimming: 11 bases; J trimming: 5 bases; junction bases outside the gene matches: 7. This CDR3 comprises 14 residues. The germline CDR1 and CDR2 sequences are SNHLY and FYNNEI. CDR3 sequence reads: CAVRGGTWANVLTF. DNA for the CDR3: TGTGCCGTGCGGGGGGGCACCTGGGCCAACGTCCTGACTTTC.

In this sample, this clonotype turned up a few times. The V gene is TRBV10-3, the J gene TRBJ2-7; D may be TRBD1 (5 bases). This CDR3 has 13 amino acids. V was pared by 3 bases and J by 0 bases, with 6 bases between. Germline CDR1 ENHRY, CDR2 SYGVKD. The DNA of the CDR3 is TGTGCCATCAGTGACACAGGCTCCTACGAGCAGTACTTC. Translation: CAISDTGSYEQYF.

This clonotype showed up many times. The chain couples TRBV15 to TRBJ2-3; no definite D call. There are 13 residues in the CDR3. With 0 bases removed from V and 7 bases from J, the gap between germline ends came to 8 bases. Germline CDR1 LNHNV, CDR2 YYDKDF (reference sequence). In DNA form, the CDR3 reads TGTGCCACCAGCAGAGACCACTCTTATACGCAGTATTTT. Protein sequence: CATSRDHSYTQYF.

This clonotype was detected many times. The chain recombines TRBV2 with TRBJ2-7, with 9 bases matching TRBD2. Germline CDR1 and CDR2: SNHLY and FYNNEI. The CDR3 contains 14 residues. Unmatched junction bases numbered 7, after V lost 7 bases and J lost 3 bases. The CDR3 DNA reads as TGTGCCAGCAATTCGCGGGGGGGATACTACGAGCAGTACTTC. Encoded protein: CASNSRGGYYEQYF.

The chain combines TRBV7-9 with TRBJ2-3, with 8 bases matching TRBD2. The CDR3 is 16 residues long. Germline CDR1 SEHNR, CDR2 FQNEAQ (reference sequence). V lost 6 bases to trimming and J lost 5 bases; unmatched junction nucleotides: 13. For the CDR3, the DNA is TGTGCCAGCAGGCTAGGCTCGGGGGGGAGTGTAGATACGCAGTATTTT. Protein sequence: CASRLGSGGSVDTQYF.

At least ten counts were recorded for this clonotype. CDR3 in DNA: TGTGCCACACTGTCAGGAGCGAACACCGGGGAGCTGTTTTTT. It translates to CATLSGANTGELFF. The chain uses TRBV28 and TRBJ2-2, with D uncertain. The CDR3 totals 14 residues. Per the germline V gene, CDR1 is MDHEN and CDR2 is SYDVKM. Trimming shortened V by 10 bases and J by 0 bases, and 12 bases separated the two germline ends.

Remarks on this clonotype: Being one base from a much bigger clone, this may be a read error. Given the absence of the conserved phenylalanine or tryptophan at the CDR3 end, a read error is likely. The V call is TRBV3-1, the J call TRBJ2-5; the match to TRBD2 covers 11 bases. Germline CDR1 reads LGHDT; CDR2 reads YNNKEL (reference sequence). The CDR3 covers 15 residues. The trim removed 5 bases at V and 5 bases at J, leaving 7 bases unmatched. The CDR3 sequence: CASSTLAGGRETQYS. CDR3 coding DNA: TGTGCCAGCAGCACCCTAGCGGGGGGCCGGGAGACCCAGTACTCC.

This clonotype was counted a few times. This chain uses TRBV19 with TRBJ1-3; 9 bases map to TRBD1. CDR1 and CDR2 (germline): LNHDA, SQIVND (reference sequence). This CDR3 spans 15 amino acids. With V trimmed by 6 bases and J by 4 bases, 7 bases remained unmatched. CDR3 in amino acids: CASRPDGTGGNTIYF. The CDR3 DNA sequence: TGTGCCAGTAGGCCCGACGGGACAGGGGGAAACACCATATATTTT. Supplemented by reference TRBV19 and TRBJ1-3, the full variable domain reads DGGITQSPKYLFRKEGQNVTLSCEQNLNHDAMYWYRQDPGQGLRLIYYSQIVNDFQKGDIAEGYSVSREKKESFPLTVTSAQKNPTAFYLCASRPDGTGGNTIYFGEGSWLTVV.

This clonotype was observed a few times. The chain has TRBV19 and TRBJ2-2; D gene uncertain. Deletions cut 3 bases from V and 1 base from J, with 9 bases between. The CDR3 consists of 15 residues. Germline CDR1 LNHDA, CDR2 SQIVND (reference sequence). DNA of the CDR3: TGTGCCAGTAGTATTCGGAACCGGAACACCGGGGAGCTGTTTTTT. Protein sequence: CASSIRNRNTGELFF.

In its sample, this clonotype was seen many times. The chain combines TRBV12-5 with TRBJ2-5; D remains unclear. This CDR3 contains 14 residues. CDR1 and CDR2 (germline): LGHNT, FRNRAP. Between the trimmed V and J ends, which lost 1 base and 5 bases, there was a span of 11 bases. The DNA of the CDR3 is TGTGCTAGTGGTTTGGCCTTAAAATTCGAGACCCAGTACTTC. Amino acids: CASGLALKFETQYF.

V is TRBV19 and J is TRBJ2-1; no definite D call. CDR1 and CDR2 from the germline V gene are LNHDA and SQIVND (reference sequence). There are 13 residues in the CDR3. V was cut by 1 base and J by 4 bases, with 5 bases left in between. CDR3 sequence reads: CASSIVVYNEQFF. CDR3 bases: TGTGCCAGTAGTATAGTAGTGTACAATGAGCAGTTCTTC.

Many counts were recorded for this clonotype. The rearrangement uses TRBV20-1 and TRBJ2-7; 8 bases fit TRBD1. This CDR3 has 11 amino acids. Germline CDR1 DFQATT, CDR2 SNEGSKA (reference sequence). V lost 3 bases, J lost 13 bases, and 8 bases stayed unmatched. The chain's CDR3 is CSARVGQERYF. Written as DNA, the CDR3 is TGCAGTGCTAGGGTGGGACAGGAGCGTTACTTC.

This clonotype was seen a handful of times. This chain uses TRBV19 with TRBJ1-2; D unclear. The CDR3 has 13 residues. Germline lookup yields CDR1 LNHDA and CDR2 SQIVND (reference sequence). V shed 4 bases and J shed 2 bases, with 8 bases lying between them. CDR3 loop: CASSTPDNYGYTF. The CDR3 DNA follows: TGTGCCAGTAGTACCCCGGACAACTATGGCTACACCTTC.

This clonotype showed up many times. The chain has TRBV30 and TRBJ2-3, with a possible D match to TRBD1 (5 bases). This CDR3 comprises 13 residues. Between the trimmed V and J ends, which lost 3 bases and 0 bases, there was a span of 7 bases. Germline CDR1 and CDR2: GTSNPN and SVGIG (reference sequence). The CDR3 bases are TGTGCCTGGAGCCGACAGAGCACAGATACGCAGTATTTT. Translating it yields CAWSRQSTDTQYF.